These 5 T cell receptor beta chains were sequenced from one sample in a study of CD8 T cells in ankylosing spondylitis. Study outcomes and limitations: In ankylosing spondylitis blood, a motif of roughly eight highly homologous TCR beta variants appeared characteristic.

No antigen has been assigned to these receptors. TCRdb re-called the 5' RACE reads through MiXCR, storing one row per CDR3 protein. The sample has about 800,000 distinct CDR3 sequences, 12% seen once. Sequences were obtained from blood, either unsorted or a sorted T cell fraction (not recorded which). These TCRs come from a male donor with ankylosing spondylitis.

The chain couples TRBV28 to TRBJ1-5; D is perhaps TRBD1 (6 bases). The CDR3 spans 14 residues. The V end lost 4 bases, the J end lost 3 bases, and 10 bases lay between the germline ends. Germline V CDR1 and CDR2: MDHEN, SYDVKM. CDR3 DNA sequence: TGTGCCAGCAGTTCGCCGGGGGCCAATCAGCCCCAGCATTTT. It specifies CASSSPGANQPQHF.

This clonotype was detected ten times or more. The V gene is TRBV29-1, the J gene TRBJ2-5, with D perhaps TRBD1 (5 bases). Trimming took 4 bases from V and 2 from J, leaving 14 bases between them. Germline V CDR1 and CDR2: SQVTM, ANQGSEA. The CDR3 is 14 amino acids. CDR3: CSVAPGMGQETQYF. The DNA of the CDR3 is TGCAGCGTTGCCCCAGGGATGGGACAAGAGACCCAGTACTTC.

The chain is built from TRBV30 and TRBJ2-7; 9 bases are a match to TRBD2. Losses at the gene ends were 0 bases for V and 4 bases for J; bases not matched to a gene: 1. The CDR3 is 13 amino acids. In germline, CDR1 is GTSNPN, CDR2 SVGIG (reference sequence). The CDR3 protein is CAWSVGLAYEQYF. CDR3 bases: TGTGCCTGGAGTGTGGGACTAGCATACGAGCAGTACTTC.

J is TRBJ2-3 and V is TRBV12-3 or TRBV12-4; D might be TRBD2 (5 bases). V shed 7 bases and J shed 6 bases, with 8 bases lying between them. The CDR3 length is 11 residues. For the CDR3, the DNA is TGTGCCAGCACCACGGGGGATACGCAGTATTTT. The encoded protein is CASTTGDTQYF.

This clonotype was detected only a few times. The chain is built from TRBV6-5 and TRBJ2-3; 11 bases are shared with TRBD2. The V and J ends lost 4 bases and 5 bases, in that order; junction bases with no gene match: 5. The CDR3 has 15 residues. Germline V gene sequence: CDR1 MNHEY, CDR2 SVGAGI. The chain's CDR3 is CASSSRLAGLDTQYF. In nucleotides, the CDR3 is TGTGCCAGCAGTTCGAGACTAGCGGGATTAGATACGCAGTATTTT.